This passage covers 24 T cell receptor beta chains from one sample sequenced in a study of OX40 agonist ivuxolimab in advanced cancers. The method was immunoSEQ multiplex PCR; TCRdb's version includes in-frame clones alone and lacks a portion of them. The data hold under 150,000 clones, with roughly 91% observed a single time. Sample: CD4+ or CD8+ T cells sorted from blood, taken in a trial of the OX40 agonist ivuxolimab. These receptors were collected from an adult with an advanced solid tumor such as melanoma, head and neck, liver or kidney cancer.

In its sample, this clone was seen once. The chain uses TRBV7-2 and TRBJ2-3; D unclear. Trimming took 1 base from V and 0 from J, leaving 8 bases between them. Germline CDR1 and CDR2: SGHTA and FQGNSA. This CDR3 spans 15 amino acids. CDR3 nucleotide sequence: TGTGCCAGCAGCTTAGGAGCCAGAAGCACAGATACGCAGTATTTT. Amino acid sequence: CASSLGARSTDTQYF.

This sequence joins TRBV21-1 and TRBJ2-5; TRBD2 is the table's D call and was not checked against the DNA. The end of the DNA aligns better with TRBJ2-7, so the J call may be wrong. TRBV21-1 is labeled a pseudogene. The CDR3 contains 13 residues. CDR3 DNA: TGTGTCGCGGGTCCCGTAAACCTGTGCGAGCAGTACTTC. Protein product: CVAGPVNLCEQYF.

This sequence joins TRBV6-1 and TRBJ1-1; a possible D gene is TRBD1 (5 bases). Germline V lookup: CDR1 MNHNS, CDR2 SASEGT. The CDR3 loop spans 13 amino acids. V was cut by 6 bases and J by 7 bases, with 15 bases left in between. Here the CDR3 reads CASRIQAVGEAFF. The CDR3 nucleotides read TGTGCCAGCAGAATACAGGCGGTCGGTGAAGCTTTCTTT.

This clone has a single count. This chain uses TRBV19 with TRBJ2-5; TRBD2 matches at 10 bases. V was pared by 4 bases and J by 5 bases, with 7 bases of the junction left unmatched. CDR1 is LNHDA and CDR2 is SQIVND in the germline V gene (reference sequence). The CDR3 covers 15 residues. CDR3: CASSSSGRRGETQYF. The CDR3 coding sequence is TGTGCCAGTAGTAGTAGCGGGAGGCGGGGGGAGACCCAGTACTTC.

This clone was counted a few times. This rearrangement joins TRBV29-1 to TRBJ1-4; D possibly corresponds to TRBD1 (5 bases). CDR3 length: 12 amino acids. Germline-derived CDR1 and CDR2 are SQVTM and ANQGSEA. V lost 6 bases to trimming and J lost 8 bases, with 13 bases between them. CDR3 region: CSVLGDREKLFF. CDR3 sequence (DNA): TGCAGCGTCCTGGGGGATCGGGAAAAACTGTTTTTT.

V is TRBV6-5 and J is TRBJ2-3, with TRBD2 matching over 7 bases. The CDR3 runs to 16 residues. V lost 1 base and J lost 0; bases outside the gene matches: 4. CDR1 and CDR2 from the germline V gene are MNHEY and SVGAGI. The CDR3 region is CASSYYGGSSTDTQYF. In DNA form, the CDR3 reads TGTGCCAGCAGTTACTACGGGGGGAGCAGCACAGATACGCAGTATTTT.

V gene TRBV12-5 combines with J gene TRBJ1-2; tentative D call: TRBD1 (6 bases). The germline V gene encodes CDR1 LGHNT and CDR2 FRNRAP. V was shortened by 10 bases and J by 0 bases, with 9 bases between the two germline ends. This CDR3 contains 12 residues. The CDR3 spells CAIQGTNYGYTF. The CDR3 DNA sequence: TGTGCTATACAGGGTACTAACTATGGCTACACCTTC. Full variable domain (rest looked up from reference TRBV12-5 and TRBJ1-2): DARVTQTPRHKVTEMGQEVTMRCQPILGHNTVFWYRQTMMQGLELLAYFRNRAPLDDSGMPKDRFSAEMPDATLATLKIQPSEPRDSAVYFCAIQGTNYGYTFGSGTRLTVV.

This chain links TRBV5-4 with TRBJ1-1; 11 bases line up with TRBD1. Germline lookup yields CDR1 SGHNT and CDR2 YYREEE (reference sequence). This CDR3 has 17 amino acids. After removal of 0 bases from V and 7 bases from J, the junction contained 11 bases not matched to a gene. DNA for the CDR3: TGTGCCAGCAGCTTGGTGTTCGGGACAGGGGGTTTGGGTGAAGCTTTCTTT. Translated: CASSLVFGTGGLGEAFF.

The rearrangement joins TRBV5-4 to TRBJ2-1, with D maybe TRBD2 (6 bases). V was cut by 4 bases and J by 4 bases, with 9 bases left in between. CDR1 SGHNT and CDR2 YYREEE come from the germline V gene (reference sequence). This CDR3 contains 13 residues. CDR3 protein: CASSARGYNEQFF. The CDR3 DNA reads TGTGCCAGCAGCGCCCGGGGGTACAATGAGCAGTTCTTC.

The rearrangement links TRBV7-9 to TRBJ1-1; TRBD1 might be the D (6 bases). Looked up from germline, CDR1 is SEHNR and CDR2 is FQNEAQ (reference sequence). CDR3 length: 13 residues. V lost 5 bases and J lost 1, with 8 bases in between. Here the CDR3 DNA reads TGTGCCAGCAGCCAACAGGGGAACACTGAAGCTTTCTTT. Translated: CASSQQGNTEAFF.

The V and J genes are TRBV15 and TRBJ1-1; 10 bases map to TRBD1. V was clipped by 5 bases and J by 5 bases; unmatched bases: 8. The CDR3 runs 15 residues. Germline values: CDR1 LNHNV, CDR2 YYDKDF (reference sequence). Written as DNA, the CDR3 is TGTGCCACCAGCGGGGGGGGACAGGGGAAAACTGAAGCTTTCTTT. Protein sequence: CATSGGGQGKTEAFF.

The V and J genes are TRBV4-2 and TRBJ1-1, with 7 positions matching TRBD1. The CDR3 totals 12 residues. The V gene's germline CDR1 is LGHNA and CDR2 YNFKEQ. Losses at the gene ends were 5 bases for V and 7 bases for J; bases not matched to a gene: 4. The CDR3 bases are TGTGCCAGCAGCTTCGGACAGGTTGAAGCTTTCTTT. Its translation: CASSFGQVEAFF.

The chain carries TRBV27 and TRBJ1-2; tentative D call: TRBD1 (5 bases). V was clipped by 3 bases and J by 5 bases, with 16 bases between them. This CDR3 comprises 15 residues. Per germline, CDR1 MNHEY and CDR2 SMNVEV (reference sequence). CDR3 amino acids: CASSFGTPRWYGYTF. The DNA for the CDR3 is TGTGCCAGCAGTTTTGGGACCCCACGGTGGTATGGCTACACCTTC.

V usage is TRBV9 and J usage is TRBJ1-3; D is unclear. Trimming removed 3 bases at V and 5 bases at J, with 18 bases between. The CDR3 runs 16 residues. Germline V CDR1 and CDR2: SGDLS, YYNGEE. The CDR3 protein is CASSAYPPGIRNTIYF. The CDR3 nucleotides are TGTGCCAGCAGCGCCTACCCCCCCGGGATTCGAAACACCATATATTTT.

The chain links TRBV18 to TRBJ1-2, with D possibly TRBD1 on 5 matching bases. Germline V gene sequence: CDR1 KGHSH, CDR2 LQKENI. The CDR3 consists of 12 residues. With 1 base removed from V and 8 bases from J, the gap between germline ends came to 8 bases. The CDR3 loop is CASSPLGDGYTF. Here the CDR3 DNA reads TGTGCCAGCTCACCACTGGGGGACGGCTACACCTTC.

V is TRBV23-1 and J is TRBJ1-2; D unresolved. TRBV23-1 counts as an open reading frame of uncertain function. The CDR3 has 16 amino acids. Trimming removed 3 bases at V and 2 bases at J, with 16 bases between. The DNA for the CDR3 is TGCGCCAGCAGTCATTGTCGGGCAGGCGGAAACTATGGCTACACCTTC. Amino acids: CASSHCRAGGNYGYTF.

V usage is TRBV6-4 and J usage is TRBJ1-2, with 7 bases lining up with TRBD1. Germline V gene lookup returns CDR1 MRHNA and CDR2 SNTAGT. The CDR3 extends over 16 amino acids. Trimming at V came to 2 bases and at J to 5 bases, leaving 11 bases not matched to a gene. CDR3 residues: CASSDLDRAVWYGYTF. The CDR3 DNA reads as TGTGCCAGCAGTGACCTCGACAGGGCGGTGTGGTATGGCTACACCTTC.

The chain uses TRBV6-5 and TRBJ2-2; 12 bases are shared with TRBD2. V trimming: 1 base; J trimming: 6 bases; junction bases outside the gene matches: 3. CDR1 is MNHEY, CDR2 SVGAGI, per germline. The CDR3 consists of 16 residues. DNA of the CDR3: TGTGCCAGCAGTTACTGGGCTAGCGGGGGGGCCGGGGAGCTGTTTTTT. Translation: CASSYWASGGAGELFF.

This clone was recorded only once. CDR3 nucleotide sequence: TGTGCCAGCAGCGTGCAAGTAACCGGGGAGCTGTTTTTT. As protein: CASSVQVTGELFF. J is TRBJ2-2 and V is TRBV9; the D is unclear. CDR3 length equals 13 residues. Germline V gene data show CDR1 as SGDLS and CDR2 as YYNGEE. V lost 2 bases, J lost 5 bases, and 7 bases lay in between.

This rearrangement joins TRBV5-6 to TRBJ1-2; D is undetermined. The germline V gene has CDR1 SGHDT and CDR2 YYEEEE. The CDR3 runs 14 residues. Trimming removed 2 bases from V and 2 bases from J, with 10 bases in between. CDR3 region: CASSLGPNNYGYTF. CDR3 DNA: TGTGCCAGCAGCTTAGGACCGAACAACTATGGCTACACCTTC. Filled out from reference TRBV5-6 and TRBJ1-2, the complete variable domain reads DAGVTQSPTHLIKTRGQQVTLRCSPKSGHDTVSWYQQALGQGPQFIFQYYEEEERQRGNFPDRFSGHQFPNYSSELNVNALLLGDSALYLCASSLGPNNYGYTFGSGTRLTVV.

The V call is TRBV25-1, the J call TRBJ1-2; maybe TRBD1 (5 bases). Deletions cut 3 bases from V and 1 base from J, with 12 bases between. Germline V gives CDR1 MGHDK, CDR2 SYGVNS. The CDR3 has 15 residues. CDR3 protein: CASSDPGQINYGYTF. Here the CDR3 DNA reads TGTGCCAGCAGTGACCCAGGGCAGATTAACTATGGCTACACCTTC.

The CDR3 DNA sequence: TGTGCCAGCAGGCGGGGACAGGAGAACACCGGGGAGCTGTTTTTT. Protein product: CASRRGQENTGELFF. J is TRBJ2-2 and V is TRBV27; 8 bases line up with TRBD1. The CDR3 length is 15 residues. CDR1 MNHEY and CDR2 SMNVEV come from the germline V gene (reference sequence). V was clipped by 6 bases and J by 1 base; unmatched bases: 4.

This chain links TRBV7-9 with TRBJ1-2; D is ambiguous. The CDR3 spans 16 residues. Trimming took off 3 bases at V and 4 bases at J, with 18 bases between the two ends. CDR1 SEHNR and CDR2 FQNEAQ come from the germline V gene (reference sequence). CDR3 bases: TGTGCCAGCAGCTTCGGGCCCGAGGATTTTTTCTATGGCTACACCTTC. It translates to CASSFGPEDFFYGYTF.

The genes are TRBV5-3 and TRBJ2-7, with D uncertain. TRBV5-3 is sorted into the ORF group, with uncertain function. V was clipped by 1 base and J by 4 bases, with 9 bases between them. The CDR3 is 13 amino acids. CDR3 protein: CARSLPRRYEQYF. The DNA of the CDR3 is TGTGCCAGAAGCTTGCCTAGAAGGTACGAGCAGTACTTC.